The next 18 T cell receptor beta chains were all read from a single sample in a study of T cell repertoires in cytomegalovirus infection (dated by TCRdb to the late 2010s). Sequencer: Illumina HiSeq 1500. The public reads were reprocessed in TCRdb via fastp at Q25 and MiXCR, keeping in-frame beta chains. For every CDR3 protein sequence, its rows merge into one entry that carries the most common genes and DNA. In this sample the table shows about half a million distinct CDR3 sequences, roughly a third of which occur a single time. The top ten clonotypes cover under 20% of the sample. Antigen specificity for these receptors is unknown. Interpreted using the paper, the treatment or condition label stands for: in vitro stimulation with specific CMV peptide epitopes to enrich CMV-specific T cells. Here the sequenced sample was cultured PBMCs, taken from culture after CMV antigen stimulation. These TCRs come from a human donor in good health (CMV status not recorded). Some clones in this sample may be carry-over from other donors' samples.

The chain is built from TRBV6-5 and TRBJ2-1; 13 positions match TRBD2. The CDR3 totals 18 residues. The trim removed 0 bases at V and 8 bases at J, leaving 10 bases unmatched. CDR1 and CDR2 from the germline V gene are MNHEY and SVGAGI. The CDR3 coding sequence is TGTGCCAGCAGTTACTCACCGGCACTAGCGGGAGGGTCCCATGAGCAGTTCTTC. Translating gives CASSYSPALAGGSHEQFF.

The chain links TRBV6-6 to TRBJ2-1; 11 bases line up with TRBD2. Germline-derived CDR1 and CDR2 are MNHNY and SVGAGI (reference sequence). J was trimmed by 6 bases and V by 2 bases; bases with no gene match: 3. The CDR3 contains 15 residues. The CDR3 protein is CASSYLAGGGNEQFF. In nucleotides, the CDR3 is TGTGCCAGCAGTTACCTAGCGGGAGGCGGCAATGAGCAGTTCTTC.

This clonotype was counted between two and nine times. This sequence joins TRBV11-3 and TRBJ2-1, with TRBD2 matching 11 bases. The CDR3 runs 15 residues. Germline CDR1 is SGHNT and CDR2 is YENEEA. V lost 6 bases, J lost 9 bases, and 10 bases stayed unmatched. In DNA form, the CDR3 reads TGTGCCAGCAGGCTTAGCGGGAGGGCCGCGGGTGAGCAGTTCTTC. Translation: CASRLSGRAAGEQFF. The entire variable domain, with the rest obtained from reference TRBV11-3 and TRBJ2-1, is as follows: EAGVVQSPRYKIIEKKQPVAFWCNPISGHNTLYWYLQNLGQGPELLIRYENEEAVDDSQLPKDRFSAERLKGVDSTLKIQPAELGDSAVYLCASRLSGRAAGEQFFGPGTRLTVL.

This chain joins TRBV5-4 and TRBJ2-7, with 10 nucleotides matching TRBD2. The germline CDR1 and CDR2 sequences are SGHNT and YYREEE (reference sequence). The V and J ends lost 4 bases and 7 bases, in that order; junction bases with no gene match: 8. The CDR3 is 14 amino acids. For the CDR3, the DNA is TGTGCCAGCAGCGCTCTAGCGGGAGTCCGGGAGCAGTACTTC. Its protein product is CASSALAGVREQYF.

This clonotype came up a few times. This chain joins TRBV4-1 and TRBJ1-1, with D possibly matching TRBD1 (5 bases). The CDR3 loop spans 14 amino acids. The V end was cut by 0 bases, the J end by 3 bases, with 8 bases between. CDR1 is MGHRA, CDR2 YSYEKL, per germline. The CDR3: CASSQDQGHTEAFF. The CDR3 coding sequence is TGCGCCAGCAGCCAAGATCAGGGACACACTGAAGCTTTCTTT.

This clonotype was seen a handful of times. The rearrangement links TRBV7-2 to TRBJ2-1; D is unresolved. The V gene's germline CDR1 is SGHTA and CDR2 FQGNSA. The V gene lost 1 base and the J gene lost 6 bases, with 7 bases spanning the gap. The CDR3 runs 13 residues. In DNA form, the CDR3 reads TGTGCCAGCAGCTTAGAGTTGTTCAATGAGCAGTTCTTC. Its protein is CASSLELFNEQFF.

This chain links TRBV12-3 or TRBV12-4 with TRBJ2-1; TRBD2 matches 9 bases. This CDR3 spans 14 amino acids. V shed 9 bases and J 7 bases; nucleotides not matched to a gene: 10. The CDR3: CASSLAGIVNEQFF. DNA of the CDR3: TGTGCCAGTTCCCTAGCGGGAATTGTGAATGAGCAGTTCTTC.

The chain uses TRBV25-1 and TRBJ1-2; no clear D gene. The CDR3 contains 11 residues. Trimming left V 3 bases short and J 8 bases short, with 7 bases between. Germline V gene sequence: CDR1 MGHDK, CDR2 SYGVNS. CDR3 amino acids: CASSETGGYTF. The CDR3 nucleotides read TGTGCCAGCAGTGAGACGGGGGGCTACACCTTC.

The sample holds a few counts of this clonotype. CDR3 loop: CASSLGTSGSLETQYF. The CDR3 bases are TGTGCCAGCAGCTTAGGGACTAGCGGGAGTTTGGAGACCCAGTACTTC. This rearrangement joins TRBV7-9 to TRBJ2-5; TRBD2 matches 13 bases. Germline V gene lookup returns CDR1 SEHNR and CDR2 FQNEAQ (reference sequence). With 1 base clipped from V and 5 bases from J, the junction kept 4 bases outside the gene matches. The CDR3 consists of 16 residues.

The CDR3 loop is CSARDPQGPYEQYF. The DNA for the CDR3 is TGCAGTGCTAGAGACCCACAGGGGCCCTACGAGCAGTACTTC. The chain is built from TRBV20-1 and TRBJ2-7, with TRBD1 matching 7 bases. This CDR3 is 14 amino acids long. V was pared by 0 bases and J by 2 bases, with 4 bases of the junction left unmatched. Germline V gene sequence: CDR1 DFQATT, CDR2 SNEGSKA (reference sequence).

The chain links TRBV7-2 to TRBJ2-7, with 8 bases fitting TRBD2. V shed 2 bases and J 3 bases; nucleotides not matched to a gene: 6. Germline V gene sequence: CDR1 SGHTA, CDR2 FQGNSA. The CDR3 runs to 15 residues. CDR3 region: CASSLTPGTSYEQYF. The CDR3 DNA follows: TGTGCCAGCAGCTTAACCCCCGGGACTAGCTACGAGCAGTACTTC.

This clonotype was detected a few times. The chain combines TRBV12-3 or TRBV12-4 with TRBJ1-3; the match to TRBD1 covers 7 bases. This CDR3 has 19 amino acids. The junction had 16 bases not matched to a gene; V was cut back by 5 bases and J by 0 bases. CDR3: CASSARDRLFSSSGNTIYF. Written as DNA, the CDR3 is TGTGCCAGCAGTGCCCGGGACAGACTTTTTTCGAGCTCTGGAAACACCATATATTTT.

The chain couples TRBV7-9 to TRBJ1-4; a weak D match, TRBD1 (6 bases). The CDR3 is made up of 16 amino acids. Trimming took 3 bases from V and 0 from J, leaving 11 bases between them. Per germline, CDR1 SEHNR and CDR2 FQNEAQ (reference sequence). CDR3 amino acids: CASSFGQPATNEKLFF. The CDR3 DNA follows: TGTGCCAGCAGCTTCGGACAGCCGGCAACTAATGAAAAACTGTTTTTT.

The V and J genes are TRBV29-1 and TRBJ1-2; possibly TRBD1 for D (5 bases). Germline V gene sequence: CDR1 SQVTM, CDR2 ANQGSEA. V gave up 1 base and J gave up 2 bases, with 11 bases separating them. CDR3 size: 14 residues. In DNA form, the CDR3 reads TGCAGCGTTGAAGGACAAGGGGTCAACTATGGCTACACCTTC. Translating gives CSVEGQGVNYGYTF.

The gene calls are TRBV19 and TRBJ2-3; no clear D gene. Germline V gene data show CDR1 as LNHDA and CDR2 as SQIVND (reference sequence). The V gene lost 7 bases and the J gene lost 3 bases, with 11 bases spanning the gap. There are 13 residues in the CDR3. The CDR3 nucleotides are TGTGCCAGTAAAGTTCGGTCTACAGATACGCAGTATTTT. Protein product: CASKVRSTDTQYF.

V is TRBV4-1 and J is TRBJ2-1; 7 bases fit TRBD2. The germline V gene encodes CDR1 MGHRA and CDR2 YSYEKL. V was clipped by 4 bases and J by 8 bases; unmatched bases: 11. CDR3 length: 15 residues. In DNA form, the CDR3 reads TGCGCCAGCAGCCCAGATTTCGGGGGGTTCGATGAGCAGTTCTTC. Translation gives CASSPDFGGFDEQFF.

V and J are TRBV5-1 and TRBJ2-1; 10 bases are shared with TRBD2. The V and J ends lost 0 bases and 9 bases, in that order; junction bases with no gene match: 9. Per germline, CDR1 SGHRS and CDR2 YFSETQ. CDR3 length equals 16 residues. CDR3 sequence (DNA): TGCGCCAGCAGCTTGGTACTAGCGGGATGGGTTGGTGAGCAGTTCTTC. This translates into CASSLVLAGWVGEQFF.

At least ten counts were recorded for this clonotype. The J gene is TRBJ2-3, the V gene TRBV7-2; 9 bases fit TRBD2. With V trimmed by 8 bases and J by 5 bases, 11 bases remained unmatched. CDR1 SGHTA and CDR2 FQGNSA come from the germline V gene. There are 15 residues in the CDR3. The CDR3 DNA follows: TGTGCCAGCGGGGCGGCGGGAGGGGGACTAGATACGCAGTATTTT. It encodes CASGAAGGGLDTQYF. The full variable domain, with the rest looked up from reference TRBV7-2 and TRBJ2-3, is GAGVSQSPSNKVTEKGKDVELRCDPISGHTALYWYRQSLGQGLEFLIYFQGNSAPDKSGLPSDRFSAERTGGSVSTLTIQRTQQEDSAVYLCASGAAGGGLDTQYFGPGTRLTVL.